This entry lists 17 T cell receptor beta chains sequenced from one sample in a study of blood T cell repertoires in COVID-19 (dated by TCRdb to 2019 to 2021). The library was generated by the immunoSEQ multiplex PCR assay. TCRdb limited this immuneACCESS table to in-frame rearrangements with V and J called. A share of clones is missing; checked studies link under half to unresolved V genes, and the rest is unexplained. This sample is represented by some 51,000 clones; more than 70% of them were singletons. Clones ranked in the top ten supply approximately 9.6% of the sample. The sequenced sample consisted of peripheral blood. The source of these receptors is a man between 50 and 59 years old with active COVID-19.

The rearrangement uses TRBV18 and TRBJ1-1, with no clear D. CDR1 and CDR2 (germline): KGHSH, LQKENI. V dropped 6 bases and J dropped 3 bases, with 11 bases sitting between them. The CDR3 length is 13 residues. The CDR3 nucleotides read TGTGCCAGCTCCCCCGCTACAGACACTGAAGCTTTCTTT. This translates into CASSPATDTEAFF.

J is TRBJ1-5 and V is TRBV28, with D maybe TRBD1 (5 bases). Trimming took off 4 bases at V and 0 bases at J, with 10 bases between the two ends. Germline assignment: CDR1 MDHEN and CDR2 SYDVKM. The CDR3 is made up of 15 amino acids. The CDR3 sequence: CASSSAGSSNQPQHF. CDR3 nucleotides: TGTGCCAGCAGTTCCGCAGGGTCTAGCAATCAGCCCCAGCATTTT.

The rearrangement links TRBV7-6 to TRBJ2-2; D perhaps matches TRBD1 (6 bases). The CDR3 runs to 17 residues. CDR1 is SGHVS, CDR2 FNYEAQ, per germline. V gave up 5 bases and J gave up 4 bases, with 20 bases separating them. CDR3 DNA: TGTGCCAGCAGCGCCCGCCCACAGGGAATCAGCACCGGGGAGCTGTTTTTT. As protein: CASSARPQGISTGELFF.

This clone was found once. The chain couples TRBV7-8 to TRBJ2-7, with D perhaps matching TRBD2 (6 bases). The length of the CDR3 is 13 residues. CDR1 SGHVS and CDR2 FQNEAQ come from the germline V gene. V gave up 4 bases and J gave up 5 bases, with 12 bases separating them. The CDR3 coding sequence is TGTGCCAGCAGCTCGGGGCGGGGAAACGAGCAGTACTTC. It yields the protein CASSSGRGNEQYF. The full variable domain, with the rest looked up from reference TRBV7-8 and TRBJ2-7, is GAGVSQSPRYKVAKRGQDVALRCDPISGHVSLFWYQQALGQGPEFLTYFQNEAQLDKSGLPSDRFFAERPEGSVSTLKIQRTQQEDSAVYLCASSSGRGNEQYFGPGTRLTVT.

V is TRBV2 and J is TRBJ1-4; D may be TRBD1 (5 bases). Germline assignment: CDR1 SNHLY and CDR2 FYNNEI. Trimming shortened V by 8 bases and J by 5 bases, and 6 bases separated the two germline ends. The CDR3 covers 11 residues. The CDR3 loop is CASDRNEKLFF. In DNA, the CDR3 is TGTGCCAGCGACAGAAATGAAAAACTGTTTTTT.

V and J are TRBV27 and TRBJ2-7; perhaps TRBD1 as D (6 bases). CDR3 length: 15 amino acids. CDR1 MNHEY and CDR2 SMNVEV come from the germline V gene (reference sequence). Trimming left V 5 bases short and J 4 bases short, with 18 bases between. CDR3: CASSPTPWGPYEQYF. CDR3 bases: TGTGCCAGCAGTCCCACCCCCTGGGGGCCGTACGAGCAGTACTTC.

The chain uses TRBV11-2 and TRBJ1-2, with D perhaps TRBD1 (6 bases). The V and J ends lost 5 bases and 4 bases respectively, with 17 bases between them. The CDR3 sequence is 15 residues long. Germline CDR1 is SGHAT and CDR2 is FQNNGV. Written as DNA, the CDR3 is TGTGCCAGCAGCAAAGGGGGGGTGGTGAGCTATGGCTACACCTTC. It codes for CASSKGGVVSYGYTF.

The chain links TRBV5-1 to TRBJ1-6; D might be TRBD1 (6 bases). The CDR3 loop spans 13 amino acids. V was clipped by 8 bases and J by 7 bases, with 13 bases between them. CDR1 and CDR2 from the germline V gene are SGHRS and YFSETQ. In nucleotides, the CDR3 is TGCGCCAGTAAGACAGGCGAGAATTCACCCCTCCACTTT. Its protein product is CASKTGENSPLHF.

J is TRBJ1-4 and V is TRBV29-1; 8 bases align to TRBD1. J gave up 4 bases and V 7 bases, and 8 bases lay outside the gene matches. CDR3 length equals 14 residues. Germline CDR1 SQVTM, CDR2 ANQGSEA. CDR3 coding DNA: TGCAGCGGAGCAGGGGGCAGGGGTAATGAAAAACTGTTTTTT. Protein: CSGAGGRGNEKLFF.

The rearrangement joins TRBV9 to TRBJ1-4; a possible D gene is TRBD1 (5 bases). Germline CDR1 reads SGDLS; CDR2 reads YYNGEE. The CDR3 sequence is 17 residues long. V shed 4 bases and J shed 6 bases, with 22 bases lying between them. The CDR3 nucleotides read TGTGCCAGCAGCCGCAGCAGGGTTGGGAGGTTGGATGAAAAACTGTTTTTT. Translated, it gives CASSRSRVGRLDEKLFF.

This sequence joins TRBV24-1 and TRBJ2-1, with TRBD2 matching 12 bases. Germline CDR1 KGHDR, CDR2 SFDVKD. This CDR3 spans 16 amino acids. V lost 9 bases and J lost 4; bases outside the gene matches: 9. The CDR3 here is CATAKTSGSKYNEQFF. CDR3 bases: TGTGCCACCGCGAAGACTAGCGGGAGTAAATACAATGAGCAGTTCTTC.

The chain is built from TRBV4-1 and TRBJ1-2; 7 bases agree with TRBD1. With 3 bases clipped from V and 5 bases from J, the junction kept 9 bases outside the gene matches. Germline V gene data show CDR1 as MGHRA and CDR2 as YSYEKL. This CDR3 has 15 residues. The CDR3 sequence: CASSQGTAQPYGYTF. CDR3 nucleotides: TGCGCCAGCAGCCAGGGGACAGCTCAACCTTATGGCTACACCTTC.

The chain combines TRBV15 with TRBJ2-7; a possible D gene is TRBD2 (6 bases). The CDR3 is 14 amino acids. Trimming took 8 bases from V and 2 from J, leaving 16 bases between them. Looked up from germline, CDR1 is LNHNV and CDR2 is YYDKDF (reference sequence). In nucleotides, the CDR3 is TGTGCCACCGCGCGGGACCTCAACACCTACGAGCAGTACTTC. This sequence encodes CATARDLNTYEQYF. The whole variable domain, remainder taken from reference TRBV15 and TRBJ2-7, is DAMVIQNPRYQVTQFGKPVTLSCSQTLNHNVMYWYQQKSSQAPKLLFHYYDKDFNNEADTPDNFQSRRPNTSFCFLDIRSPGLGDTAMYLCATARDLNTYEQYFGPGTRLTVT.

This chain connects TRBV7-9 to TRBJ1-2, with D perhaps matching TRBD1 (5 bases). V lost 7 bases to trimming and J lost 2 bases, with 20 bases between them. Germline values: CDR1 SEHNR, CDR2 FQNEAQ (reference sequence). The CDR3 has 16 residues. CDR3 sequence (DNA): TGTGCCAGCATCGATACCGACAGAATACTAAACTATGGCTACACCTTC. Its translation is CASIDTDRILNYGYTF.

This clone was seen more than once but under ten times. This sequence joins TRBV19 and TRBJ2-7; 10 bases line up with TRBD2. Unmatched junction bases numbered 18, after V lost 4 bases and J lost 6 bases. There are 18 residues in the CDR3. Germline V lookup: CDR1 LNHDA, CDR2 SQIVND (reference sequence). The CDR3 here is CASSRVSGRFGSEGEQYF. In DNA form, the CDR3 reads TGTGCCAGTAGTAGGGTTAGCGGGAGGTTTGGCTCCGAGGGCGAGCAGTACTTC.

This clone was observed once. The rearrangement links TRBV15 to TRBJ2-4; 7 bases line up with TRBD2. The CDR3 sequence is 14 residues long. V gave up 5 bases and J gave up 6 bases; unmatched junction bases: 7. The germline CDR1 and CDR2 sequences are LNHNV and YYDKDF (reference sequence). CDR3 bases: TGTGCCACCAGCGAGGGAGGGGCCGGAAACATTCAGTACTTC. It is translated as CATSEGGAGNIQYF. The full variable domain, with the rest looked up from reference TRBV15 and TRBJ2-4, is DAMVIQNPRYQVTQFGKPVTLSCSQTLNHNVMYWYQQKSSQAPKLLFHYYDKDFNNEADTPDNFQSRRPNTSFCFLDIRSPGLGDTAMYLCATSEGGAGNIQYFGAGTRLSVL.

This chain connects TRBV5-6 to TRBJ1-4, with 10 bases matching TRBD1. CDR3 length: 14 residues. V shed 6 bases and J 8 bases; nucleotides not matched to a gene: 7. CDR1 and CDR2 (germline): SGHDT, YYEEEE. The CDR3 DNA follows: TGTGCCAGCACCCCGGGACAGGGGATCGAAAAACTGTTTTTT. It specifies CASTPGQGIEKLFF.